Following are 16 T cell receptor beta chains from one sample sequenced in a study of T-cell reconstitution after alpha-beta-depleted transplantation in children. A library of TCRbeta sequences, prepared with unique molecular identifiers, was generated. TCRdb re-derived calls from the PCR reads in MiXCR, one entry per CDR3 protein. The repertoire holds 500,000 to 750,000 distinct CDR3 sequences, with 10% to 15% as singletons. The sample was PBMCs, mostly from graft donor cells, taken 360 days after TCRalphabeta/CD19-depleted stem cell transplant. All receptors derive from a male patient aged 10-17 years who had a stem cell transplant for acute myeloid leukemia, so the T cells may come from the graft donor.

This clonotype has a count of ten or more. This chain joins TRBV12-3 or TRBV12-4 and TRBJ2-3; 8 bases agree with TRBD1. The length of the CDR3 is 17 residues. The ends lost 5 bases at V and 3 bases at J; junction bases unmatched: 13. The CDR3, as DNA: TGTGCCAGCAGTCTTTACGCTCCAGGGGGCGGAACAGATACGCAGTATTTT. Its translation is CASSLYAPGGGTDTQYF.

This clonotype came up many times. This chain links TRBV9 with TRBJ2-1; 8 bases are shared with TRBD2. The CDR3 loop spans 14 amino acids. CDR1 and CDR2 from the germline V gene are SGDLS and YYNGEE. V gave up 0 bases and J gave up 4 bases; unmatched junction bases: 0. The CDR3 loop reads CASSVVAGYNEQFF. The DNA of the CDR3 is TGTGCCAGCAGCGTAGTAGCGGGGTACAATGAGCAGTTCTTC.

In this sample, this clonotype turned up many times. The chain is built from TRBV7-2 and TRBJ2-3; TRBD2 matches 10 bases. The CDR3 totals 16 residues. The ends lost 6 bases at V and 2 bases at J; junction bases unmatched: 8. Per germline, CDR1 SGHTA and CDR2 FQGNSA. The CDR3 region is CASSLPGLASTDTQYF. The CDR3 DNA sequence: TGTGCCAGCAGTTTACCGGGACTAGCGTCCACAGATACGCAGTATTTT.

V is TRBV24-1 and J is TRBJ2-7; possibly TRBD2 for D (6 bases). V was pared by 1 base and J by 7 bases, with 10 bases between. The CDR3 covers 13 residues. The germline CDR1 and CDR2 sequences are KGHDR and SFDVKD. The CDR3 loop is CATSDFNSGEQYF. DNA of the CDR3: TGTGCCACCAGTGATTTTAACAGCGGGGAGCAGTACTTC.

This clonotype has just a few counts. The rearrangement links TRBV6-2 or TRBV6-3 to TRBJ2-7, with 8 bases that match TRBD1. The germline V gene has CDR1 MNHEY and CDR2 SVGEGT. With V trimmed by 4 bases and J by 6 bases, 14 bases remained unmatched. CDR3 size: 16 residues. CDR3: CASSWPKGRGRSEQYF. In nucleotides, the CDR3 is TGTGCCAGCAGTTGGCCTAAGGGCAGGGGGCGCAGCGAGCAGTACTTC.

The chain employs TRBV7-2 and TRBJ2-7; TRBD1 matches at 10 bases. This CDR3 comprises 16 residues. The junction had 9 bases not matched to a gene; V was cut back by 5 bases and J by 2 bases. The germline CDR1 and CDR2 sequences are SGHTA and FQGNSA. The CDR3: CASSTGTGAVTYEQYF. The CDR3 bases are TGTGCCAGCAGCACGGGGACAGGGGCGGTGACCTACGAGCAGTACTTC.

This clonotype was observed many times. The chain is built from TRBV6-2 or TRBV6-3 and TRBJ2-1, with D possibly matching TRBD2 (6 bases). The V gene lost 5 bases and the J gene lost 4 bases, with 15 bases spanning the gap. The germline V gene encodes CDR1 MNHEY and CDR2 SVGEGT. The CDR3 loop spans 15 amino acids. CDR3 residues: CASSTTSPQYNEQFF. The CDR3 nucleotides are TGTGCCAGCAGTACTACTAGCCCCCAGTACAATGAGCAGTTCTTC.

The CDR3 loop reads CASSYSVVQDTIYF. CDR3 in DNA: TGTGCCAGCAGTTACTCCGTCGTCCAGGACACCATATATTTT. The rearrangement uses TRBV6-5 and TRBJ1-3; D remains ambiguous. The CDR3 has 14 residues. Germline assignment: CDR1 MNHEY and CDR2 SVGAGI. V was cut by 0 bases and J by 8 bases, with 11 bases left in between.

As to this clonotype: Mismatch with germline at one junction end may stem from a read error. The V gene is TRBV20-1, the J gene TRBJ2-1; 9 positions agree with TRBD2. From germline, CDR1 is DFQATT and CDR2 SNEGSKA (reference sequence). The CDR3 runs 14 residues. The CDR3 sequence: CCARSPTSGNEQFF. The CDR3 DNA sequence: TGCTGTGCTAGATCCCCGACTAGCGGTAATGAGCAGTTCTTC.

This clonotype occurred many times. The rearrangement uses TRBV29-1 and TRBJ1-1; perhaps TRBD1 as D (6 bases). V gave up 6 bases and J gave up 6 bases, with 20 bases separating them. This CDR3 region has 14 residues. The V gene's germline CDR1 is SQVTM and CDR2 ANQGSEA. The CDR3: CSVGRPGEGAEAFF. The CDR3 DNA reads TGCAGCGTCGGCCGCCCAGGGGAAGGCGCTGAAGCTTTCTTT.

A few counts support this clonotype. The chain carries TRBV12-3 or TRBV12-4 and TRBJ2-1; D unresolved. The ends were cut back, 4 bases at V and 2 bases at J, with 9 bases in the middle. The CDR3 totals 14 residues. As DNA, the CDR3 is TGTGCCAGCAGTTCCCCTGAAACCTACAATGAGCAGTTCTTC. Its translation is CASSSPETYNEQFF.

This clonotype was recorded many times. The DNA of the CDR3 is TGTGCCAGCAGCTTAACTCTAGCGGGAGGCGGGGAGCTGTTTTTT. This codes for CASSLTLAGGGELFF. The chain carries TRBV7-8 and TRBJ2-2; 11 positions match TRBD2. This CDR3 has 15 residues. J gave up 7 bases and V 2 bases, and 3 bases lay outside the gene matches. Per germline, CDR1 SGHVS and CDR2 FQNEAQ. The full variable domain, with the rest looked up from reference TRBV7-8 and TRBJ2-2, is GAGVSQSPRYKVAKRGQDVALRCDPISGHVSLFWYQQALGQGPEFLTYFQNEAQLDKSGLPSDRFFAERPEGSVSTLKIQRTQQEDSAVYLCASSLTLAGGGELFFGEGSRLTVL.

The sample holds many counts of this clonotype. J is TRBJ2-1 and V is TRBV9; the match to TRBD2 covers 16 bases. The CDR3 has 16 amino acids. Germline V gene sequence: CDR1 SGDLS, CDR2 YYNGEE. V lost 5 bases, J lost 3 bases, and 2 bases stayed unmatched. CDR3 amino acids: CASRGLAGGSYNEQFF. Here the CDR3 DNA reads TGTGCCAGCAGGGGACTAGCGGGAGGGAGCTACAATGAGCAGTTCTTC.

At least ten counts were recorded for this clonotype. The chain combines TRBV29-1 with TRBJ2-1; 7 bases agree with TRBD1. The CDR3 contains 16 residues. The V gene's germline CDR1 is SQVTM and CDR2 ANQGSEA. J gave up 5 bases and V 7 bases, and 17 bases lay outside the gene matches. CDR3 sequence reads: CSGGPSQDRQNNEQFF. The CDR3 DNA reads TGCAGCGGGGGGCCGTCGCAGGACAGGCAAAACAATGAGCAGTTCTTC.

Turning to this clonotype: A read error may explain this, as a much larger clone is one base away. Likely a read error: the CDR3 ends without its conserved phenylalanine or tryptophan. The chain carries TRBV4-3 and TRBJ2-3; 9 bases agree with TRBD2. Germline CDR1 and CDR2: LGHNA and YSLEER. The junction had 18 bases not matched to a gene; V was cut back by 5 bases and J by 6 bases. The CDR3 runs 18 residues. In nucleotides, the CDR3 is TGCGCCAGCAGCGTAGTACTTAGCGGGAGTTGGGGCGGTGATACGCAGTATTAT. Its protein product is CASSVVLSGSWGGDTQYY.

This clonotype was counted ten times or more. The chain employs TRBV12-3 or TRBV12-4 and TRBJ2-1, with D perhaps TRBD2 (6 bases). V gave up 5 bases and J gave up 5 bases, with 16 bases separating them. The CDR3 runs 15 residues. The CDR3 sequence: CASSGRDLLNNEQFF. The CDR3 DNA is TGTGCCAGCAGTGGCCGGGACTTACTTAACAATGAGCAGTTCTTC.